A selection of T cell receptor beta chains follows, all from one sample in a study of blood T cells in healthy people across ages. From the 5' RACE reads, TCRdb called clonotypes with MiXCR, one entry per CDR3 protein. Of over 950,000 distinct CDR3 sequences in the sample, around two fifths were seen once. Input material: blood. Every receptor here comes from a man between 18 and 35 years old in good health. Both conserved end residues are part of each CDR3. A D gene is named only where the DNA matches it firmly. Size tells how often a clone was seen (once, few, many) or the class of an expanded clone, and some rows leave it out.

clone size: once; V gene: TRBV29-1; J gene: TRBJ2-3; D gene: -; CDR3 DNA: TGCAGCGTGAGAAAAGGGGATTTTAGCACAGATACGCAGTATTTT; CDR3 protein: CSVRKGDFSTDTQYF
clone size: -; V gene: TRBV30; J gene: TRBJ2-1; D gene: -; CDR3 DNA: TGTGCCTGGAACTTTCGGGGGTACAATGAGCAGTTCTTC; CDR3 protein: CAWNFRGYNEQFF
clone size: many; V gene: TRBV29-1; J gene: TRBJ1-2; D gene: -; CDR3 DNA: TGCAGCGTTGAAGGGGCCAGACGATACAAAAACTATGGCTACACCTTC; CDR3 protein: CSVEGARRYKNYGYTF
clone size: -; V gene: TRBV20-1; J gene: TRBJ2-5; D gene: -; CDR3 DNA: TGCAGTGCTAGAGTTGGGACTTTGCAAGAGACCCAGTACTTC; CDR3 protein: CSARVGTLQETQYF
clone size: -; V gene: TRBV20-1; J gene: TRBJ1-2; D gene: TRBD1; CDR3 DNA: TGCAGTGGGGGAGGGACAGGGGGTTGGAACTATGGCTACACCTTC; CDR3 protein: CSGGGTGGWNYGYTF
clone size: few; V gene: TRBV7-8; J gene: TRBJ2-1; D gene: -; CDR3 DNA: TGTGCCAGCAGCTTATCAGCACAAGAGACCCAGTTCTTC; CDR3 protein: CASSLSAQETQFF
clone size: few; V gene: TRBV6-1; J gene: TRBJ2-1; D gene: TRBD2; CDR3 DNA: TGTGCCAGCAGTGAAGTGTGCGCGTGGGCGGGGGGGCTCGATGAGCAGTTCTTC; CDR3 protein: CASSEVCAWAGGLDEQFF
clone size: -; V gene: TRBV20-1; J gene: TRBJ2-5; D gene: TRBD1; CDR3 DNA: TGCAGTGCTAGATCCGGGACAGGGGTAGAGACCCAGTACTTC; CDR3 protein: CSARSGTGVETQYF
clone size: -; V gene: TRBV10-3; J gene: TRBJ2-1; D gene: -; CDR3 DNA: TGTGCCATCAGTGAGTCTCAGTCGAACAATGAGCAGTTCTTC; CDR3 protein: CAISESQSNNEQFF
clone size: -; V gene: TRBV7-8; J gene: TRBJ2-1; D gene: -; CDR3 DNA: TGTGCCAGCAGCCCGACCCGACAGAACAATGAGCAGTTCTTC; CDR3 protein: CASSPTRQNNEQFF
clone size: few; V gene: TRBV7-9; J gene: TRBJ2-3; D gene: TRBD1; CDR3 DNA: TGTGCCAGCAGCTCCTCGGGACAGGGCGCAGATACGCAGTATTTT; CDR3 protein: CASSSSGQGADTQYF
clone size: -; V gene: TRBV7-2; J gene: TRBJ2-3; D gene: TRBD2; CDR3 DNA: TGTGCCAGCAGCGACGGATTACTAGCGGGGGGACGCACAGATACGCAGTATTTT; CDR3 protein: CASSDGLLAGGRTDTQYF
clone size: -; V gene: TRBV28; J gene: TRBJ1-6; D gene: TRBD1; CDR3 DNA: TGTGCCAGCAGACGACAGGGCAGCAATTCACCCCTCCACTTT; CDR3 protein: CASRRQGSNSPLHF
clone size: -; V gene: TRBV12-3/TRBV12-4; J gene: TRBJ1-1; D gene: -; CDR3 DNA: TGTGCCAGCAGTCCCCACCTTACGGGAGTAACTGAAGCTTTCTTT; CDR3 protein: CASSPHLTGVTEAFF
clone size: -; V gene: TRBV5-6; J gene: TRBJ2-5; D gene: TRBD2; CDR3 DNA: TGTGCCAGCAGCTTGGGCGCAGCGGGGGGGCCATACAATGAGCAGTACTTC; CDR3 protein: CASSLGAAGGPYNEQYF
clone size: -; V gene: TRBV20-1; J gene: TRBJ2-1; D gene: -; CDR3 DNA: TGCAGTGCATCGGATGAGCAGTTCTTC; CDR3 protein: CSASDEQFF
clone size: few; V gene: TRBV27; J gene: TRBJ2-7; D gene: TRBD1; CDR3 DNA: TGTGCCAGCAGTTTAAGTTCCGGGGACAGGGAACCCTACGAGCAGTACTTC; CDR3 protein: CASSLSSGDREPYEQYF
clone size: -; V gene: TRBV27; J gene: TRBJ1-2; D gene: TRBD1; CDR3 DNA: TGTGCCAGCAGTTTCGCCCGAGTAGGACAGGGGGCGAGAGGCTACACCTTC; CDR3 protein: CASSFARVGQGARGYTF
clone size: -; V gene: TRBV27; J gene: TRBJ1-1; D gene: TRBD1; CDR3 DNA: TGTGCCAGCAGTTCCTTTAACAGGGGGCGGGGGGCTGAAGCTTTCTTT; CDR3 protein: CASSSFNRGRGAEAFF
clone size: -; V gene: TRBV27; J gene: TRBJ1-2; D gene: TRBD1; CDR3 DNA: TGTGCCAGCAGCTCGACAGGGGACGTTTACTATGGCTACACCTTC; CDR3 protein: CASSSTGDVYYGYTF
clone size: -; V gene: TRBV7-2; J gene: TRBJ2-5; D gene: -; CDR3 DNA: TGTGCCATTTCAACCGGGGGGCCTAAGGAGACCCAGTACTTC; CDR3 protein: CAISTGGPKETQYF
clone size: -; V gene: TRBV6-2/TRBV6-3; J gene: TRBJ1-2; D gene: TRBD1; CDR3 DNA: TGTGCCAGCAGTTCCCAAGGACAGGTTGGTGGCTACACCTTC; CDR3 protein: CASSSQGQVGGYTF
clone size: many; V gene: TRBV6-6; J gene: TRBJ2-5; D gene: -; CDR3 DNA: TGTGCCAGCAGAGAGGGAAAGACCCAGTACTTC; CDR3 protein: CASREGKTQYF
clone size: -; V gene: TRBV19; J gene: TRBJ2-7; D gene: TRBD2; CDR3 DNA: TGTGCCAGTAGTACTAGCGGGGCCCACAATGAGCAGTACTTC; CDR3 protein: CASSTSGAHNEQYF
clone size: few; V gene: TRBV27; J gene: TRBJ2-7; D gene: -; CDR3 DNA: TGTGCCAGCAGTTTAATCCGGGACGGTACCTACGAGCAGTACTTC; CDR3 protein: CASSLIRDGTYEQYF
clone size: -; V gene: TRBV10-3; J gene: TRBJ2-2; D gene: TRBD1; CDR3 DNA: TGTGCCATCAGTGAGTACAGGGGAGAGACCGGGGAGCTGTTTTTT; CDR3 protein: CAISEYRGETGELFF
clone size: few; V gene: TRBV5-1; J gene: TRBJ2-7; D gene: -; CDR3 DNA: TGCGCCAGCAGCTACGAGACTTCCACCTACGAGCAGTACTTC; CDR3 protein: CASSYETSTYEQYF
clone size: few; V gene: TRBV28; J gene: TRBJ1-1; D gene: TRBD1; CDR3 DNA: TGTGCCAGCAGTTCCAGGGGGGGATGGACTGAAGCTTTCTTT; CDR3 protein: CASSSRGGWTEAFF
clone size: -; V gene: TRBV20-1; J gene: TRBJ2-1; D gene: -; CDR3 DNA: TGCAGTGCTAGAGAGATCCGGCAGGGGTTCTACAATGAGCAGTTCTTC; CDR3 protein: CSAREIRQGFYNEQFF
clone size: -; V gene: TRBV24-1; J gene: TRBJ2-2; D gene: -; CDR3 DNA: TGTGCCACCAGTGAAAACTTAACCGGGGAGCTGTTTTTT; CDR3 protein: CATSENLTGELFF
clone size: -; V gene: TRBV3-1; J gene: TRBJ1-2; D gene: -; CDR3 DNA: TGTGCCAGCAGCCAAGGGGGCGTCATTTACTATGGCTACACCTTC; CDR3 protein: CASSQGGVIYYGYTF
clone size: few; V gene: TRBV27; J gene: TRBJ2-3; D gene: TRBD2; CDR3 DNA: TGTGCCAGCAGTTTATCATCGACGACTAGCGGGGGGACTAGCACAGATACGCAGTATTTT; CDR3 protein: CASSLSSTTSGGTSTDTQYF
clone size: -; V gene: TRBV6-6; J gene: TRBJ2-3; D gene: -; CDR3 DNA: TGTACCAGCAGCTCCGGACTGGCAGGGGTCCCAGATACGCAGTATTTT; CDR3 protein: CTSSSGLAGVPDTQYF
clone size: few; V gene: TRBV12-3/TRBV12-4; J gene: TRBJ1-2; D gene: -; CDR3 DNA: TGTGCCAGCAGCCTCACCGAGGACATAAGTGGCTACACCTTC; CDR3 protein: CASSLTEDISGYTF
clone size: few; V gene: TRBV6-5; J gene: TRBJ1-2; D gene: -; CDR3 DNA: TGTGCCAGCAGTTCGACCTGGGCGGCGGGAGACACTAACTATGGCTACACCTTC; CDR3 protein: CASSSTWAAGDTNYGYTF
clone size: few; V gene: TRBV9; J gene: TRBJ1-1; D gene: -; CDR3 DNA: TGTGCCAGTAATGGGGGCTGGGACACTGAAGCTTTCTTT; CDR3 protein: CASNGGWDTEAFF
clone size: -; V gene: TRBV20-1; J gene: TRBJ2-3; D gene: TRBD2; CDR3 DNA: TGCAGTGCGCAAAGGGCGGGGGTAGGCAGAAGCACAGATACGCAGTATTTT; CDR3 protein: CSAQRAGVGRSTDTQYF
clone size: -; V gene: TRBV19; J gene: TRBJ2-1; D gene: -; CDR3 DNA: TGTGCCAGCAGTGCCAGAGCGCCCAATGAGCAGTTCTTC; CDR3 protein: CASSARAPNEQFF
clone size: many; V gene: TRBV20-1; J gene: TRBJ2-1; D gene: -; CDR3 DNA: TGCAGTGCCCCAGCACGGACTATTCGCGAGCAGTTCTTC; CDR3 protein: CSAPARTIREQFF